The 12 T cell receptor beta chains below were found in one sample sequenced in a study of T-cell reconstitution after alpha-beta-depleted transplantation in children. For TCRbeta, the library was prepared with unique molecular identifiers. Each CDR3 protein is one row after TCRdb ran MiXCR on the PCR reads. The sample has over 120,000 distinct CDR3 sequences, 8.8% seen once; the top ten hold approximately 18%. Sequencing used PBMCs, mostly from graft donor cells, obtained 180 days after TCRalphabeta/CD19-depleted stem cell transplant. All receptors derive from a female patient between 2 and 15 years old who had a stem cell transplant for congenital amegakaryocytic thrombocytopenia, so the T cells may come from the graft donor.

V gene TRBV7-6 combines with J gene TRBJ2-7; D is perhaps TRBD1 or TRBD2 (5 bases each). The CDR3 is 13 residues long. The germline V and J ends were trimmed by 9 bases and 7 bases, with 19 bases remaining between them. The germline V gene has CDR1 SGHVS and CDR2 FNYEAQ. The CDR3 nucleotides are TGTGCCAGGGGGGAGTTTATTGTGAGAGAGCAGTACTTC. This encodes CARGEFIVREQYF.

This clonotype was seen many times. The chain has TRBV10-3 and TRBJ1-2, with 9 bases aligning to TRBD1. V was pared by 0 bases and J by 3 bases, with 2 bases of the junction left unmatched. Germline V CDR1 and CDR2: ENHRY, SYGVKD. The CDR3 consists of 15 residues. The CDR3 spells CAISESTGGDYGYTF. Written as DNA, the CDR3 is TGTGCCATCAGTGAGTCTACAGGGGGCGACTATGGCTACACCTTC.

This clonotype was seen at least ten times. The rearrangement uses TRBV25-1 and TRBJ2-1, with TRBD2 identical over 9 bases. CDR3 length: 14 residues. From germline, CDR1 is MGHDK and CDR2 SYGVNS. J lost 9 bases, V lost 6 bases, and 9 bases had no gene match. The CDR3 is CASSAGGLWGEQFF. The CDR3 nucleotides read TGTGCCAGCAGCGCGGGAGGGCTGTGGGGTGAGCAGTTCTTC.

This clonotype has a handful of counts. V usage is TRBV6-1 and J usage is TRBJ1-4; possible D gene TRBD1, 6 bases. Germline V gene sequence: CDR1 MNHNS, CDR2 SASEGT. This CDR3 is built from 15 residues. The ends were cut back, 6 bases at V and 0 bases at J, with 11 bases in the middle. The CDR3 region has the DNA TGTGCCAGCAGCGGCAGGGGCGCAACTAATGAAAAACTGTTTTTT. This encodes CASSGRGATNEKLFF.

This clonotype was seen more than once but under ten times. The chain links TRBV7-3 to TRBJ1-1; D is possibly TRBD1 (6 bases). There are 14 residues in the CDR3. The germline CDR1 and CDR2 sequences are SGHTA and FQGTGA. Trimming took off 5 bases at V and 6 bases at J, with 16 bases between the two ends. The CDR3 sequence is CASSPGTFPSEAFF. The CDR3 bases are TGTGCCAGCAGCCCCGGGACATTCCCCTCTGAAGCTTTCTTT. Variable domain in full (rest from reference TRBV7-3 and TRBJ1-1): GAGVSQTPSNKVTEKGKYVELRCDPISGHTALYWYRQSLGQGPEFLIYFQGTGAADDSGLPNDRFFAVRPEGSVSTLKIQRTERGDSAVYLCASSPGTFPSEAFFGQGTRLTVV.

At least ten counts were recorded for this clonotype. J is TRBJ2-7 and V is TRBV20-1, with D tentatively TRBD1 (5 bases). Trimming stripped 2 bases from V and 4 bases from J, with 18 bases between. The germline V gene encodes CDR1 DFQATT and CDR2 SNEGSKA (reference sequence). The CDR3 loop spans 15 amino acids. CDR3 bases: TGCAGTGCTAGACCCAGGACAAGGGCCAGATACGAGCAGTACTTC. Amino acids: CSARPRTRARYEQYF.

This clonotype was found many times. The J gene is TRBJ2-5, the V gene TRBV20-1; TRBD1 matches 8 bases. Germline lookup yields CDR1 DFQATT and CDR2 SNEGSKA (reference sequence). V dropped 3 bases and J dropped 5; count of bases not matched to a gene: 8. The CDR3 runs 14 residues. The CDR3 spells CSARAGGKLETQYF. The CDR3 region has the DNA TGCAGTGCTAGGGCAGGGGGCAAATTGGAGACCCAGTACTTC.

A few counts support this clonotype. This chain connects TRBV5-1 to TRBJ2-1, with 12 bases matching TRBD2. V trimming: 1 base; J trimming: 6 bases; junction bases outside the gene matches: 8. CDR1 and CDR2 (germline): SGHRS, YFSETQ. CDR3 size: 17 residues. The CDR3 sequence is CASSLRASGGAFNEQFF. CDR3 bases: TGCGCCAGCAGCTTGCGGGCTAGCGGGGGGGCCTTCAATGAGCAGTTCTTC.

The table lists this clonotype with many counts. The chain employs TRBV24-1 and TRBJ1-2, with 7 bases aligning to TRBD1. The CDR3 is made up of 16 amino acids. The germline gives CDR1 KGHDR, CDR2 SFDVKD. V lost 3 bases and J lost 4; bases outside the gene matches: 10. The chain's CDR3 is CATSDPRDSFPYGYTF. The CDR3 nucleotides read TGTGCCACCAGTGATCCCCGGGACAGTTTCCCCTATGGCTACACCTTC.

This clonotype appeared many times. This chain connects TRBV18 to TRBJ2-7; TRBD1 matches at 7 bases. The V gene end was trimmed by 6 bases and the J gene end by 3 bases; junction bases not matched to a gene: 5. The CDR3 runs to 13 residues. Germline CDR1 KGHSH, CDR2 LQKENI. CDR3 in amino acids: CASSPTGFYEQYF. CDR3 in DNA: TGTGCCAGCTCGCCGACAGGGTTCTACGAGCAGTACTTC.

The chain uses TRBV20-1 and TRBJ2-1; perhaps TRBD2 as D (6 bases). Germline V gene lookup returns CDR1 DFQATT and CDR2 SNEGSKA (reference sequence). This CDR3 contains 14 residues. For the CDR3, the DNA is TGCAGCCCACTTAGCGGAAGCTCCTACAATGAGCAGTTCTTC. As protein: CSPLSGSSYNEQFF.

The sample holds many counts of this clonotype. The V and J genes are TRBV5-4 and TRBJ2-5, with TRBD2 identical over 7 bases. Losses at the gene ends were 0 bases for V and 2 bases for J; bases not matched to a gene: 4. The germline V gene encodes CDR1 SGHNT and CDR2 YYREEE (reference sequence). The CDR3 extends over 15 amino acids. CDR3 in DNA: TGTGCCAGCAGCTTGGCGGGGGGATCGCAAGAGACCCAGTACTTC. Its protein product is CASSLAGGSQETQYF. Together with reference TRBV5-4 and TRBJ2-5, the CDR3 gives the full variable domain: ETGVTQSPTHLIKTRGQQVTLRCSSQSGHNTVSWYQQALGQGPQFIFQYYREEENGRGNFPPRFSGLQFPNYSSELNVNALELDDSALYLCASSLAGGSQETQYFGPGTRLLVL.